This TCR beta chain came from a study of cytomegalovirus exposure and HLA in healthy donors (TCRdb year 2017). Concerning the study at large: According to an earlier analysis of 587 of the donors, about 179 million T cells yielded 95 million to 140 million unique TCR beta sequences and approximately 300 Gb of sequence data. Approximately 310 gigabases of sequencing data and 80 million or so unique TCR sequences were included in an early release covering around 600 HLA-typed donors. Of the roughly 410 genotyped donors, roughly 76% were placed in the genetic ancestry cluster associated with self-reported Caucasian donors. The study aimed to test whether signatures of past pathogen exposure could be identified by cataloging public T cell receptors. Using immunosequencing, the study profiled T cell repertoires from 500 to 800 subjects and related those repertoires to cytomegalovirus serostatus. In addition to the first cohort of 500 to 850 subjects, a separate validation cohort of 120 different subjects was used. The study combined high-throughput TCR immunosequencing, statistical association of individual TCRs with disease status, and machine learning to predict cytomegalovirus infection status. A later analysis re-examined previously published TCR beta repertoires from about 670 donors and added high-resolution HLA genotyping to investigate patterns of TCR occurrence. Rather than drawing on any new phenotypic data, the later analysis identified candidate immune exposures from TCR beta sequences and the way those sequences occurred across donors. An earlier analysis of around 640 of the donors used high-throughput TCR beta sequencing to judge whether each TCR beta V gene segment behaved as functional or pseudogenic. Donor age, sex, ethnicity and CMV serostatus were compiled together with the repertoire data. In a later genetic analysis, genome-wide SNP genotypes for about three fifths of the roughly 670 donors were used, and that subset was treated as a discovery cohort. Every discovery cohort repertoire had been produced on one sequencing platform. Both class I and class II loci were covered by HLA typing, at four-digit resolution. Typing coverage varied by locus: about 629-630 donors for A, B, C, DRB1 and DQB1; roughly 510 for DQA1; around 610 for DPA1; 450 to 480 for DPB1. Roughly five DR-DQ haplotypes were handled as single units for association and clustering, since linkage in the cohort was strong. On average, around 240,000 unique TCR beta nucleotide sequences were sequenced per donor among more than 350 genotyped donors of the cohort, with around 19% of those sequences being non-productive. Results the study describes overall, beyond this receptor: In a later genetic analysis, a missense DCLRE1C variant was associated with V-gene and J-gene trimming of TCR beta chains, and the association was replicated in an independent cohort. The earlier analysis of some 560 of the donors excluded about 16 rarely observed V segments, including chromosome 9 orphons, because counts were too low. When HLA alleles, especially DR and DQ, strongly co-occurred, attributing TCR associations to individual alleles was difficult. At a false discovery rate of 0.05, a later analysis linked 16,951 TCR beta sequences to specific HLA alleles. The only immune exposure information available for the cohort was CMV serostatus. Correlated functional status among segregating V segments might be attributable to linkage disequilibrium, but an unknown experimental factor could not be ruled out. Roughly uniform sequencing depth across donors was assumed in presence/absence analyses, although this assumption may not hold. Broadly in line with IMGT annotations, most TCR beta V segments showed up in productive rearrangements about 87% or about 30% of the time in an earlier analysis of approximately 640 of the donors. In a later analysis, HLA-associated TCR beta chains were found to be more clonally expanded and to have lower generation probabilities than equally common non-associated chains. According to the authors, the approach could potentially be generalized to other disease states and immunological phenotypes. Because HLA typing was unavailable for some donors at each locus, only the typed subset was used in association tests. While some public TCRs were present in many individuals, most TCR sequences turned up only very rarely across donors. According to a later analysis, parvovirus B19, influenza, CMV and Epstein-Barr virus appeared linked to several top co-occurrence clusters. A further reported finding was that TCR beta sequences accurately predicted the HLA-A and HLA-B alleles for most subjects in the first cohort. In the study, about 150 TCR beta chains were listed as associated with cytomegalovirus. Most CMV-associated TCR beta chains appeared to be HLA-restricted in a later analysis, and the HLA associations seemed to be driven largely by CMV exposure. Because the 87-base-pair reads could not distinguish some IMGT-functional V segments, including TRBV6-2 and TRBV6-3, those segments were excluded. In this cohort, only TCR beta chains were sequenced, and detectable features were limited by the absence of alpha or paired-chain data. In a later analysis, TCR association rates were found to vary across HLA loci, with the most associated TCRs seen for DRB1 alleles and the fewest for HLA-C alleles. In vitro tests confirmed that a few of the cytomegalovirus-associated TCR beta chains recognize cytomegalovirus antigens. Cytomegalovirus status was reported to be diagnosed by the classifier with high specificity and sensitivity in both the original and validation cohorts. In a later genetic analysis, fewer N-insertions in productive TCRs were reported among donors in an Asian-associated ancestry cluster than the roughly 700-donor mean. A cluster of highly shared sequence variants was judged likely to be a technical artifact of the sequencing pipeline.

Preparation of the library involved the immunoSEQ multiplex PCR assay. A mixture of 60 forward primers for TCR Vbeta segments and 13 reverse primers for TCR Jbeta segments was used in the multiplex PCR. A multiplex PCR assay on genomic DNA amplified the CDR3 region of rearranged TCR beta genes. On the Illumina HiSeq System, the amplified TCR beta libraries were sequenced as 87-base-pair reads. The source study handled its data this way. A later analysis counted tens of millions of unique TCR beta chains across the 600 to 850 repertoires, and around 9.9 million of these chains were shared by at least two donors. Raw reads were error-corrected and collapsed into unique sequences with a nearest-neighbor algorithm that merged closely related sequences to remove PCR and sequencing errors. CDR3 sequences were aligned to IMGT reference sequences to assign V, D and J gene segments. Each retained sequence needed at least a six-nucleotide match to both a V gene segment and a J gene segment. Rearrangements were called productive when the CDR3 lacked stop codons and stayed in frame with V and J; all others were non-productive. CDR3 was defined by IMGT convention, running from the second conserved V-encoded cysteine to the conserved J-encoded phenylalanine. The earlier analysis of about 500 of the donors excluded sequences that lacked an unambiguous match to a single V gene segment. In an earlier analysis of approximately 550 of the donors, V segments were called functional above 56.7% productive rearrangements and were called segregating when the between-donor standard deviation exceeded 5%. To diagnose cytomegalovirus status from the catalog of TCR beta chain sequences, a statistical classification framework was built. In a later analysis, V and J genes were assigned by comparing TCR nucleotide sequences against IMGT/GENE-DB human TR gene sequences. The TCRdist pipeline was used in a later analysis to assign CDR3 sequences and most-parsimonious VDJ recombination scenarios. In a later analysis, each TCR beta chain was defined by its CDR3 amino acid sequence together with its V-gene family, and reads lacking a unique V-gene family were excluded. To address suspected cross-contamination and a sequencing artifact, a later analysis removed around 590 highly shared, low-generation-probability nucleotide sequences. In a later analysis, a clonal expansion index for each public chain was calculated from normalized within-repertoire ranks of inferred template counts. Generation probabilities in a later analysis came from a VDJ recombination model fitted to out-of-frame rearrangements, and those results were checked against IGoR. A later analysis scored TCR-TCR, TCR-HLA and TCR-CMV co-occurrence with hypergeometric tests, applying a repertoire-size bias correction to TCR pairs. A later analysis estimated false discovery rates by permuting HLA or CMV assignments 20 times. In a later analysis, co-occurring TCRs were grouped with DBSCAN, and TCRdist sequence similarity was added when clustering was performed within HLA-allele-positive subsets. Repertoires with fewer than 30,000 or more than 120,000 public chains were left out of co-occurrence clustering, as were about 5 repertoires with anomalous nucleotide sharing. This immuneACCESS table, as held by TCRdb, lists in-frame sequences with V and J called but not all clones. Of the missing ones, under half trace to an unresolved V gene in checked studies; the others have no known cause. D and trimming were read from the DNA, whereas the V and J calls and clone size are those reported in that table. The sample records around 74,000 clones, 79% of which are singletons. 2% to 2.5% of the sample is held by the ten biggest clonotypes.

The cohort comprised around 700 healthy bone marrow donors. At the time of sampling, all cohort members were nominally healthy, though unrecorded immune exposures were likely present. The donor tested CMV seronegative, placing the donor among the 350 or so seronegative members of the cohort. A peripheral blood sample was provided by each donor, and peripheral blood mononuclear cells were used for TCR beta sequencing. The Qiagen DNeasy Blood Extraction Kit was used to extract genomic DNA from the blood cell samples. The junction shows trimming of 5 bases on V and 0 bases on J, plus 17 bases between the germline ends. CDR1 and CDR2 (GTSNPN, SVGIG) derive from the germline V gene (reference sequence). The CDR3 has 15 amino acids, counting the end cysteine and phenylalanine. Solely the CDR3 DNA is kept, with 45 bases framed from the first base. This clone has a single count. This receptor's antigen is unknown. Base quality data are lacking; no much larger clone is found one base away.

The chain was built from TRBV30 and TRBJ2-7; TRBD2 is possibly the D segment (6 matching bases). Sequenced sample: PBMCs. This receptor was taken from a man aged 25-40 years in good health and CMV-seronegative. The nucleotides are TGTGCCTGGGGCGGGGTAGGCGGTCTCTCCTACGAGCAGTACTTC. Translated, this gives CAWGGVGGLSYEQYF.